Below, 24 T cell receptor beta chains from the same sample are listed, as sequenced in a study of breast tumors, draining lymph nodes, adjacent tissues. TCRdb reanalysed the multiplex PCR reads using MiXCR and keeps one entry per CDR3 protein. The profile shows 200,000 to 300,000 distinct CDR3 sequences, over 30% of them singletons. Breast cancer patients provided tissue from their axillary draining lymph nodes. Material: axillary lymph node tissue. These receptors were taken from a female donor with breast cancer. Some clones in this sample may be carry-over from other donors' samples.

This clonotype has a count of ten or more. The chain couples TRBV9 to TRBJ2-6; D uncertain. V lost 1 base, J lost 4 bases, and 9 bases lay in between. Germline CDR1 SGDLS, CDR2 YYNGEE. This CDR3 contains 15 residues. The CDR3 DNA reads TGTGCCAGCAGCGTACAAGATTCCGGGGCCAACGTCCTGACTTTC. It translates to CASSVQDSGANVLTF.

This clonotype was recorded many times. CDR3: CASRSTGAGANVLTF. CDR3 sequence (DNA): TGTGCCAGCAGGTCGACAGGTGCTGGGGCCAACGTCCTGACTTTC. J is TRBJ2-6 and V is TRBV6-2 or TRBV6-3; perhaps TRBD1 as D (6 bases). CDR3 length equals 15 residues. Germline lookup yields CDR1 MNHEY and CDR2 SVGEGT. Trimming removed 6 bases at V and 2 bases at J, with 11 bases between.

This clonotype was seen repeatedly, ten times or more. V is TRBV6-4 and J is TRBJ2-7; tentatively, D is TRBD1 or TRBD2 (5 bases each). The germline V gene encodes CDR1 MRHNA and CDR2 SNTAGT. The CDR3 has 15 amino acids. V was clipped by 4 bases and J by 1 base, with 14 bases between them. The CDR3: CASSGGGVLSYEQYF. Written as DNA, the CDR3 is TGTGCCAGCAGTGGTGGGGGAGTTTTGTCCTACGAGCAGTACTTC.

This clonotype showed up many times. The chain uses TRBV20-1 and TRBJ2-5; D may be TRBD1 (6 bases). The CDR3 contains 13 residues. Germline CDR1 and CDR2: DFQATT and SNEGSKA (reference sequence). V lost 3 bases and J lost 1, with 9 bases in between. CDR3 loop: CSASRTVQETQYF. The CDR3 DNA follows: TGCAGTGCTAGTCGGACAGTCCAAGAGACCCAGTACTTC.

This clonotype was seen many times. The chain recombines TRBV14 with TRBJ2-2; the D is unclear. CDR3 length equals 14 residues. Germline CDR1 is SGHDN and CDR2 is FVKESK. Trimming shortened V by 5 bases and J by 0 bases, and 7 bases separated the two germline ends. The CDR3 spells CASSTQPNTGELFF. The CDR3 coding sequence is TGTGCCAGCAGCACTCAACCGAACACCGGGGAGCTGTTTTTT.

Regarding this clonotype: This could be a read error, since a much larger clone is one nucleotide away. The gene calls are TRBV11-3 and TRBJ2-7; D unresolved. The CDR3 contains 14 residues. V shed 2 bases and J shed 5 bases, with 13 bases lying between them. Germline loops: CDR1 SGHNT, CDR2 YENEEA. The CDR3 reads CASSLWAGSHEQYF. DNA for the CDR3: TGTGCCAGCAGCTTATGGGCCGGTTCCCACGAGCAGTACTTC.

With regard to this clonotype: At one end, the junction sequence differs from germline, possibly due to a read error. This chain joins TRBV24-1 and TRBJ2-5, with D maybe TRBD2 (5 bases). The CDR3 extends over 14 amino acids. Germline assignment: CDR1 KGHDR and CDR2 SFDVKD. The CDR3 DNA sequence: TGTGCCACCAGTGACCCCGCGAGGGTAGGAACCCAATACTTC. Residues: CATSDPARVGTQYF.

The V call is TRBV29-1, the J call TRBJ2-1; D uncertain. V was pared by 1 base and J by 9 bases, with 10 bases between. Germline V gene data show CDR1 as SQVTM and CDR2 as ANQGSEA. CDR3 length equals 12 residues. CDR3 DNA: TGCAGCGTTGAAGGGTGGAAGGCTGAGCAGTTCTTC. Protein sequence: CSVEGWKAEQFF.

The rearrangement uses TRBV18 and TRBJ2-7; D possibly corresponds to TRBD2 (6 bases). This CDR3 spans 13 amino acids. Trimming cost V 2 bases and J 10 bases, with 15 bases left between them. The germline CDR1 and CDR2 sequences are KGHSH and LQKENI. The CDR3 sequence: CASSPVDDGRQYF. The CDR3 coding sequence is TGTGCCAGCTCACCAGTTGATGACGGGAGACAGTACTTC.

A word on this clonotype: This could be a read error, since a much larger clone is one nucleotide away. This chain uses TRBV12-3 or TRBV12-4 with TRBJ2-5; D might be TRBD1 (5 bases). CDR3 length: 14 amino acids. The ends were cut back, 10 bases at V and 1 base at J, with 16 bases in the middle. The CDR3 DNA reads TGTGCCATACGCGGTGGGGCGGCCCAAGAGACCCAGTACTTC. Translation gives CAIRGGAAQETQYF.

For the CDR3, the DNA is TGTGCCTGGAGTGTACTAGCGGGAGGGAACACAGATACGCAGTATTTT. Its translation: CAWSVLAGGNTDTQYF. The chain joins TRBV30 to TRBJ2-3; 13 bases are a match to TRBD2. J was trimmed by 2 bases and V by 0 bases; bases with no gene match: 2. The germline gives CDR1 GTSNPN, CDR2 SVGIG (reference sequence). The CDR3 is 16 residues long.

This clonotype was counted at least ten times. The chain links TRBV20-1 to TRBJ2-1; weak D call: TRBD2 (7 bases). V was clipped by 0 bases and J by 0 bases, with 12 bases between them. CDR3 size: 16 residues. Germline V gene data show CDR1 as DFQATT and CDR2 as SNEGSKA (reference sequence). CDR3 protein: CSARDGGGSSYNEQFF. The CDR3, as DNA: TGCAGTGCTAGAGATGGGGGCGGGAGCTCCTACAATGAGCAGTTCTTC.

This clonotype was seen many times. This rearrangement joins TRBV20-1 to TRBJ2-6; TRBD1 matches 9 bases. After removal of 8 bases from V and 2 bases from J, the junction contained 7 bases not matched to a gene. Germline V gives CDR1 DFQATT, CDR2 SNEGSKA (reference sequence). This CDR3 contains 15 residues. CDR3 coding DNA: TGCAGTTACACCCGACAGGGGGCTGGGGCCAACGTCCTGACTTTC. It encodes CSYTRQGAGANVLTF.

This clonotype has a count of ten or more. V and J are TRBV10-3 and TRBJ1-2; a possible D gene is TRBD1 (6 bases). V gave up 8 bases and J gave up 0 bases, with 13 bases separating them. The germline V gene encodes CDR1 ENHRY and CDR2 SYGVKD. The CDR3 totals 14 residues. The CDR3 bases are TGTGCCATCGGGGTTACAGGGCCTAACTATGGCTACACCTTC. This sequence encodes CAIGVTGPNYGYTF.

This clonotype was picked up many times. J is TRBJ1-6 and V is TRBV9; weak D call: TRBD1 (5 bases). Trimming removed 6 bases from V and 0 bases from J, with 10 bases in between. CDR1 and CDR2 from the germline V gene are SGDLS and YYNGEE. This CDR3 contains 15 residues. For the CDR3, the DNA is TGTGCCAGCAACCTCGGGGGCTCCTATAATTCACCCCTCCACTTT. Amino acids: CASNLGGSYNSPLHF.

J is TRBJ1-5 and V is TRBV7-9, with 12 bases identical to TRBD1. CDR1 and CDR2 from the germline V gene are SEHNR and FQNEAQ (reference sequence). The J segment lost 5 bases and the V segment lost 6 bases, leaving 11 bases of the junction unmatched. The CDR3 spans 17 residues. The CDR3 DNA follows: TGTGCCAGCAGTTCACCTCCGGGACAGGGGGCCGATCAGCCCCAGCATTTT. Amino acid sequence: CASSSPPGQGADQPQHF.

Concerning this clonotype: The conserved closing phenylalanine or tryptophan is absent in this CDR3, likely reflecting a read error. The chain combines TRBV5-5 with TRBJ1-2; no clear D. Trimming took 2 bases from V and 4 from J, leaving 6 bases between them. This CDR3 has 12 residues. Germline CDR1 and CDR2: SGHKS and YYEKEE (reference sequence). The CDR3 DNA is TGTGCCAGCAGCTTAGGATTCTATGGCTACACCCTC. As protein: CASSLGFYGYTL.

This clonotype was counted ten times or more. The V and J genes are TRBV29-1 and TRBJ2-3; 11 bases agree with TRBD2. The CDR3 has 15 amino acids. V gave up 7 bases and J gave up 3 bases; unmatched junction bases: 9. Per germline, CDR1 SQVTM and CDR2 ANQGSEA. The CDR3 region has the DNA TGCAGCGGGATTAGCGGGAGGGCCGGGACAGATACGCAGTATTTT. Translating gives CSGISGRAGTDTQYF.

The chain combines TRBV18 with TRBJ1-3, with a weak D call TRBD1 (6 bases). CDR1 is KGHSH and CDR2 is LQKENI in the germline V gene. V was clipped by 2 bases and J by 3 bases, with 8 bases between them. CDR3 length: 14 residues. The CDR3 nucleotides read TGTGCCAGCTCACCAGGGACAATTGGAAACACCATATATTTT. It translates to CASSPGTIGNTIYF.

Ten or more counts support this clonotype. The V gene is TRBV15, the J gene TRBJ1-6; 8 bases map to TRBD1. The CDR3 is 16 residues long. Trimming at V came to 2 bases and at J to 1 base, leaving 1 base not matched to a gene. CDR1 is LNHNV and CDR2 is YYDKDF in the germline V gene (reference sequence). The CDR3 reads CATSRRTGSYNSPLHF. CDR3 DNA: TGTGCCACCAGCAGAAGGACAGGGTCCTATAATTCACCCCTCCACTTT.

J is TRBJ1-3 and V is TRBV14, with D hard to call. In germline, CDR1 is SGHDN, CDR2 FVKESK. The CDR3 is 16 amino acids. The germline V and J ends were trimmed by 1 base and 0 bases, with 10 bases remaining between them. The CDR3 DNA sequence: TGTGCCAGCAGCCAAGGGCCCCCGAGCTCTGGAAACACCATATATTTT. The encoded protein is CASSQGPPSSGNTIYF. Using reference TRBV14 and TRBJ1-3 for the parts outside the CDR3, the full variable domain is EAGVTQFPSHSVIEKGQTVTLRCDPISGHDNLYWYRRVMGKEIKFLLHFVKESKQDESGMPNNRFLAERTGGTYSTLKVQPAELEDSGVYFCASSQGPPSSGNTIYFGEGSWLTVV.

The V gene is TRBV3-1, the J gene TRBJ2-7; D not certain. Trimming pared 0 bases from V and 3 bases from J, leaving 12 bases between. Germline CDR1 is LGHDT and CDR2 is YNNKEL (reference sequence). This CDR3 is built from 15 residues. CDR3 coding DNA: TGTGCCAGCAGCCAAGAACCAGATGAGGACTACGAGCAGTACTTC. The encoded protein is CASSQEPDEDYEQYF.

Regarding this clonotype: A single base separates this from a much larger clone, so it may be a read error. The V call is TRBV5-6, the J call TRBJ2-3; 7 nucleotides agree with TRBD1. CDR3 length: 15 residues. Germline lookup yields CDR1 SGHDT and CDR2 YYEEEE. V gave up 3 bases and J gave up 0 bases; unmatched junction bases: 4. DNA for the CDR3: TGTGCCAGCAGCTGGACAGGCTCTAGCACAGATACGCAGTATTTT. Protein product: CASSWTGSSTDTQYF.

In its sample, this clonotype was seen many times. The gene calls are TRBV19 and TRBJ1-2, with D tentatively TRBD1 (6 bases). Germline V CDR1 and CDR2: LNHDA, SQIVND (reference sequence). Trimming pared 4 bases from V and 6 bases from J, leaving 24 bases between. The CDR3 has 17 residues. The CDR3 DNA sequence: TGTGCCAGTAGTAGGGGGCAGGGAAATTTAAGGTTCGATGGCTACACCTTC. Its protein product is CASSRGQGNLRFDGYTF.